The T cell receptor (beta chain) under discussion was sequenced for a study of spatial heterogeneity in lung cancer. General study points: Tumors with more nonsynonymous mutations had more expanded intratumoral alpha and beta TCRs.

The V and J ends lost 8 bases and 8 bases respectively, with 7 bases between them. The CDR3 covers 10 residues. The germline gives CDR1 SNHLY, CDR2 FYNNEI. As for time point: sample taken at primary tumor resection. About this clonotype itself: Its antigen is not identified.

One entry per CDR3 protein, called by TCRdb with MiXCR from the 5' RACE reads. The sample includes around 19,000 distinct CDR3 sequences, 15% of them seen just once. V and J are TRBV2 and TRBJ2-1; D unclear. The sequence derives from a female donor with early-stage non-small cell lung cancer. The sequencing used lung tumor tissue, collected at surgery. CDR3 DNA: TGTGCCAGCTTTAGGGATGAGCAGTTCTTC. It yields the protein CASFRDEQFF.